This T cell receptor (beta chain) was recorded in a study of T cell responses to AZD1222 COVID-19 vaccine. As concerns this clone: Its cognate antigen is unknown.

The study, taken as a whole, reports: Variant regions that are unmutated are reportedly the target of nearly half of spike-specific TCRs.

Here immunoSEQ multiplex PCR was the method, and the copy in TCRdb shows in-frame clones only, minus some. The sample holds 150,000 to 200,000 clones, around 88% seen once. Germline lookup yields CDR1 KGHSH and CDR2 LQKENI. The CDR3 length is 14 residues. Trimming pared 2 bases from V and 3 bases from J, leaving 11 bases between. The sequence was obtained from an adult who received the AZD1222 COVID-19 vaccine. The rearrangement links TRBV18 to TRBJ2-7; a possible D gene is TRBD2 (5 bases). Sequences were derived from peripheral blood, sampled 28 days after the second AZD1222 dose. The CDR3, as DNA: TGTGCCAGCTCACCAAAAGCGGAGAGCTACGAGCAGTACTTC. Its translation is CASSPKAESYEQYF. Full variable domain (outside the CDR3, taken from reference TRBV18 and TRBJ2-7): NAGVMQNPRHLVRRRGQEARLRCSPMKGHSHVYWYRQLPEEGLKFMVYLQKENIIDESGMPKERFSAEFPKEGPSILRIQQVVRGDSAAYFCASSPKAESYEQYFGPGTRLTVT.